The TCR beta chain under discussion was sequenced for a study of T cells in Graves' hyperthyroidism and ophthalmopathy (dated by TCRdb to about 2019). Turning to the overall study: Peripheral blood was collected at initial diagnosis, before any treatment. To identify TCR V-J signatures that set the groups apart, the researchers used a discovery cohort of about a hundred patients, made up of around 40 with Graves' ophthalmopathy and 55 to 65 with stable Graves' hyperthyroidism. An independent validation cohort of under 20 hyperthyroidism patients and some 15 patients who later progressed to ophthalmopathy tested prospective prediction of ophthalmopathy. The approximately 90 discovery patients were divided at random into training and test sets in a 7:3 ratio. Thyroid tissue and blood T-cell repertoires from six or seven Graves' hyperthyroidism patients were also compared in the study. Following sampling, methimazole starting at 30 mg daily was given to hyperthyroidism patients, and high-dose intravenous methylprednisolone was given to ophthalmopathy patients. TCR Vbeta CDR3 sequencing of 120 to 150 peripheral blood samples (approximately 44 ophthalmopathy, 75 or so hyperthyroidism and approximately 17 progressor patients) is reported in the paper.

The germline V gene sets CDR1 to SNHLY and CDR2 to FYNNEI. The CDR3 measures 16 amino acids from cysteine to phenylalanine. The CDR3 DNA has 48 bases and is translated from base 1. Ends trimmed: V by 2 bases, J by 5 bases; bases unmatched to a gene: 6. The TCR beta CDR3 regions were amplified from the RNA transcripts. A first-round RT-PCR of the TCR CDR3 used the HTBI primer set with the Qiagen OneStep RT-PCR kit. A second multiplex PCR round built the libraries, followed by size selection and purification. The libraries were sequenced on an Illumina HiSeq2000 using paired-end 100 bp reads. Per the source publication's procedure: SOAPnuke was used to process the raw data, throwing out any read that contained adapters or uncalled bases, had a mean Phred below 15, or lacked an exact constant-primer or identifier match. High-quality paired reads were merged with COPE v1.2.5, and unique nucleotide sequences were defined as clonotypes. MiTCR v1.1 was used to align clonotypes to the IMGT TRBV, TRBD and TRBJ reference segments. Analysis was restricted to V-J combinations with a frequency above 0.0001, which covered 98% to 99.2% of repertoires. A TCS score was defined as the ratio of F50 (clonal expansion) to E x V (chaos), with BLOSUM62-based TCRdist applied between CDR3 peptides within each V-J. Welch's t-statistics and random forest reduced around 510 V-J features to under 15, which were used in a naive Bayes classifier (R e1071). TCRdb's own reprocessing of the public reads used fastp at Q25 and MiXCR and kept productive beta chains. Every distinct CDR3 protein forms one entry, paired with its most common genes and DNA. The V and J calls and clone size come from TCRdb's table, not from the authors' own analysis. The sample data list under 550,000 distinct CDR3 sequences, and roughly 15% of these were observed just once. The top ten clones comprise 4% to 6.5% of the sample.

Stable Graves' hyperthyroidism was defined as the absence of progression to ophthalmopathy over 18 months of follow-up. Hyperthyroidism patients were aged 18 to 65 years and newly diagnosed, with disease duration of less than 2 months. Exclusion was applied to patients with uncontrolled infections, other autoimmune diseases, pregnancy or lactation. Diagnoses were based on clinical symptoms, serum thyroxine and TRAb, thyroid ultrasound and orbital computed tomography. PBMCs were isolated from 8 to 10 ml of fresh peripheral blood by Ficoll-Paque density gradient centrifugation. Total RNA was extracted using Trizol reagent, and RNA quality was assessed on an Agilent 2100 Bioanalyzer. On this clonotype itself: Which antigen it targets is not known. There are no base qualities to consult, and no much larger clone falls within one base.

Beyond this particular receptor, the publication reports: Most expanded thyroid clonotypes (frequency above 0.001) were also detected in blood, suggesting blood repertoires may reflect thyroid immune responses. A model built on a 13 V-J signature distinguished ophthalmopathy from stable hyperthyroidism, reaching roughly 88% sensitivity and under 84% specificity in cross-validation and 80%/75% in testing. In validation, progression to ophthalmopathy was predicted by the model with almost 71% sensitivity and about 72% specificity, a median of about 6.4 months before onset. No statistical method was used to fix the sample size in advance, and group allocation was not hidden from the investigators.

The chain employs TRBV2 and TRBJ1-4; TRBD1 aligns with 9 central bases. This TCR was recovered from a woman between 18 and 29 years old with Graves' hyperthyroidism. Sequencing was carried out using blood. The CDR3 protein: CASSEWGQGINEKLFF. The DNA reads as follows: TGTGCCAGCAGTGAATGGGGACAGGGAATAAATGAAAAACTGTTTTTT.